Each of the 13 T cell receptor beta chains below was sequenced from the same sample in a study of blood T cell repertoires in COVID-19. This table comes from immunoSEQ multiplex PCR, and its TCRdb copy is limited to in-frame clones, with some not included. The table lists roughly 240,000 clones, more than 70% of them singletons. The sequencing sample was made of peripheral blood. The receptors shown here come from a woman of 80 years or more with COVID-19, enrolled during active disease.

The chain employs TRBV27 and TRBJ2-1; 10 nucleotides line up with TRBD2. The germline CDR1 and CDR2 sequences are MNHEY and SMNVEV (reference sequence). Unmatched junction bases numbered 7, after V lost 8 bases and J lost 6 bases. CDR3 size: 14 residues. CDR3 residues: CASQPGLATNEQFF. The CDR3, as DNA: TGTGCCAGCCAACCGGGACTAGCGACCAATGAGCAGTTCTTC.

The V call is TRBV12-3 or TRBV12-4, the J call TRBJ1-2, with D unresolved. The CDR3 contains 12 residues. The V end lost 2 bases, the J end lost 5 bases, and 6 bases lay between the germline ends. CDR3 amino acids: CASSLRRYGYTF. CDR3 DNA sequence: TGTGCCAGCAGTTTAAGGCGGTATGGCTACACCTTC.

The chain combines TRBV3-1 (or the pseudogene TRBV3-2) with TRBJ1-3; weak D call: TRBD1 (5 bases). V gave up 2 bases and J gave up 0 bases, with 11 bases separating them. Germline V CDR1 and CDR2: LGHDT, YNNKEL (reference sequence). This CDR3 is built from 16 residues. CDR3 in amino acids: CASSQKMGGSGNTIYF. The CDR3 DNA reads as TGTGCCAGCAGCCAAAAGATGGGGGGCTCTGGAAACACCATATATTTT.

This sequence joins TRBV5-5 and TRBJ2-5; D perhaps matches TRBD1 (5 bases). The germline gives CDR1 SGHKS, CDR2 YYEKEE (reference sequence). CDR3 size: 14 residues. V was pared by 2 bases and J by 2 bases, with 10 bases between. CDR3 sequence reads: CASSFQDKQETQYF. CDR3 in DNA: TGTGCCAGCAGCTTTCAGGACAAGCAAGAGACCCAGTACTTC.

The chain couples TRBV6-6 to TRBJ1-3, with TRBD1 as a possible D gene (5 bases). Per the germline V gene, CDR1 is MNHNY and CDR2 is SVGAGI (reference sequence). V dropped 4 bases and J dropped 4 bases, with 17 bases sitting between them. The CDR3 runs to 16 residues. The CDR3 here is CASSSILGRSGNTIYF. As DNA, the CDR3 is TGTGCCAGCAGTTCCATTCTGGGGCGGAGCGGAAACACCATATATTTT.

Details on this clone: Other DNA variants within this sample encode the same CDR3. The chain has TRBV18 and TRBJ1-1; 8 positions match TRBD1. The V gene end was trimmed by 6 bases and the J gene end by 4 bases; junction bases not matched to a gene: 4. CDR3 length: 13 amino acids. Germline V gives CDR1 KGHSH, CDR2 LQKENI. The CDR3: CASSSTGGTEAFF. The CDR3 nucleotides read TGTGCCAGCTCTTCCACAGGGGGCACTGAAGCTTTCTTT.

V usage is TRBV28 and J usage is TRBJ2-3, with TRBD1 matching over 7 bases. V gave up 0 bases and J gave up 1 base; unmatched junction bases: 7. CDR3 length equals 17 residues. CDR1 and CDR2 (germline): MDHEN, SYDVKM. The CDR3 is CASSLWEGGRGTDTQYF. For the CDR3, the DNA is TGTGCCAGCAGTTTATGGGAAGGGGGCCGGGGCACAGATACGCAGTATTTT.

This clone was seen once. V and J are TRBV21-1 and TRBJ1-5; the tabulated D call, TRBD1, remains unverified against the DNA. TRBV21-1 counts as a pseudogene. CDR3 length: 14 amino acids. In DNA form, the CDR3 reads TGTGCCAGCAGCATTAAACAGGGCCCCCAGCCCCAGCATTTT. Its translation is CASSIKQGPQPQHF.

This rearrangement joins TRBV6-1 to TRBJ1-2; D gene unclear. This CDR3 spans 11 amino acids. Germline V gene lookup returns CDR1 MNHNS and CDR2 SASEGT. With 3 bases removed from V and 6 bases from J, the gap between germline ends came to 5 bases. The CDR3 coding sequence is TGTGCCAGCAGTGACCAAAATGGCTACACCTTC. This codes for CASSDQNGYTF.

The chain joins TRBV10-2 to TRBJ1-1, with no clear D. Germline values: CDR1 WSHSY, CDR2 SAAADI. V was pared by 5 bases and J by 5 bases, with 9 bases between. This CDR3 comprises 12 residues. The CDR3 reads CASSNPRTEAFF. The CDR3 DNA reads TGCGCCAGCAGTAATCCCCGGACTGAAGCTTTCTTT.

J is TRBJ1-5 and V is TRBV30; 8 bases are a match to TRBD1. CDR1 is GTSNPN, CDR2 SVGIG, per germline (reference sequence). This CDR3 has 13 residues. Germline trimming cut 7 bases from V and 5 bases from J; bases unmatched to any gene: 7. CDR3 DNA: TGTGCCTACTCCGGACAGGGACATCAGCCCCAGCATTTT. It translates to CAYSGQGHQPQHF.

V gene TRBV20-1 combines with J gene TRBJ1-2; 7 bases are a match to TRBD1. This CDR3 comprises 14 residues. Germline trimming cut 3 bases from V and 6 bases from J; bases unmatched to any gene: 10. The germline V gene encodes CDR1 DFQATT and CDR2 SNEGSKA (reference sequence). The CDR3: CSASKTGTRNGYTF. The CDR3 coding sequence is TGCAGTGCTAGTAAGACAGGGACGAGGAATGGCTACACCTTC.

In its sample, this clone was seen once. This chain connects TRBV28 to TRBJ2-7; 10 bases line up with TRBD1. CDR1 and CDR2 from the germline V gene are MDHEN and SYDVKM. This CDR3 has 15 amino acids. The J segment lost 3 bases and the V segment lost 6 bases, leaving 8 bases of the junction unmatched. The CDR3 DNA is TGTGCCAGCAGCCTTGACAGGGGGCTAGGCTACGAGCAGTACGTC. Translating gives CASSLDRGLGYEQYV.